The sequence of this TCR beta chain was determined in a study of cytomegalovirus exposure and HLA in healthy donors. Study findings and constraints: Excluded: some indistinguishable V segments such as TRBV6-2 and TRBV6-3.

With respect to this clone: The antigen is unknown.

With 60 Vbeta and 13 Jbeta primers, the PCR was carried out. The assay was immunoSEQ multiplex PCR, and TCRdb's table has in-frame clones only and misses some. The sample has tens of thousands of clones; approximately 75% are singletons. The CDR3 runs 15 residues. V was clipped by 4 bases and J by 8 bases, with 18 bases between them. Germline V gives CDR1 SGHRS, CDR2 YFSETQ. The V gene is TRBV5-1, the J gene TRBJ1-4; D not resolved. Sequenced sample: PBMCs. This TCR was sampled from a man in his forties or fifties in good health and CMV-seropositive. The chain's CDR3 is CASSPEGRGWEKLFF. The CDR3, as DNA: TGCGCCAGCAGCCCCGAGGGAAGAGGTTGGGAAAAACTGTTTTTT. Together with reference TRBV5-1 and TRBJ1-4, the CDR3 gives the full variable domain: KAGVTQTPRYLIKTRGQQVTLSCSPISGHRSVSWYQQTPGQGLQFLFEYFSETQRNKGNFPGRFSGRQFSNSRSEMNVSTLELGDSALYLCASSPEGRGWEKLFFGSGTQLSVL.